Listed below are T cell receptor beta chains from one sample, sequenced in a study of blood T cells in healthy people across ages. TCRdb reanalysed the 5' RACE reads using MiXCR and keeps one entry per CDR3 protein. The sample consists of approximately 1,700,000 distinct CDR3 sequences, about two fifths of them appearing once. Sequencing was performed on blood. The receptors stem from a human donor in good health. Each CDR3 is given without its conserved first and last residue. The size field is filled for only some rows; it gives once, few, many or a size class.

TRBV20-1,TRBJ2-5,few,SATYPGASHQETQY
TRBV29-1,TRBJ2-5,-,SVIRDSAPQY
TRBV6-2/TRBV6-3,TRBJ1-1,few,ASSLLGDRPMNTEAF
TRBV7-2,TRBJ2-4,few,ASRKTSGGENIQY
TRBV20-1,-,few,SASGQGNSQYEQY
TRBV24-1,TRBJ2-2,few,ATSSITGTAVAGELF
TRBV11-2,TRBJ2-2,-,ASSFRLVDRYTGELF
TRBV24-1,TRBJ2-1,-,ATSDDRATTTGNEQF
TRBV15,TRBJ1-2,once,ATSNDRGYGYT
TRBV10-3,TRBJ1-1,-,AISGGDRVVENTEAF
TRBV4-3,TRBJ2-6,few,ASSQEYYSGANVLT
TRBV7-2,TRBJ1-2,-,ASSFGVDRRSGYT
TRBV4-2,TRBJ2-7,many,ASSQGTGTYEQY
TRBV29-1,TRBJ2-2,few,SGTGDVGELF
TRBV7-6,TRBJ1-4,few,ASSFTTTNEKLF
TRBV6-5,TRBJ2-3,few,ASSYSPESTDTQY
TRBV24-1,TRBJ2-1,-,ATGVEQGGSYNEQF
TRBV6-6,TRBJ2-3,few,ASSTSGGAGTDTQY
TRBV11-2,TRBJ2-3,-,ASTLAGGMTDTQY
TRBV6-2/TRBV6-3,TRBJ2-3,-,ASSYDWEVNTQY
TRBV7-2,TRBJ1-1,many,ASSSPGIGRTEAF
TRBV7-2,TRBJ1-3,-,ASSLAGERNTIY
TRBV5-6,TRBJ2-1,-,ASTRGGYNEQF